The 21 T cell receptor beta chains presented below share a single source sample, sequenced in a study of cytomegalovirus exposure and HLA in healthy donors (dated by TCRdb to 2016 to 2017). Libraries were made using the immunoSEQ multiplex PCR assay. For the multiplex PCR, a mixture combining 60 forward primers for TCR Vbeta segments and 13 reverse primers for TCR Jbeta segments was used. TCRdb provides this immuneACCESS table in a form limited to in-frame rearrangements. Some clones are lacking; in checked studies, under half of them reflect an unresolved V gene, and why the rest are absent is not known. The table for this sample lists 150,000 to 200,000 clones; roughly 77% of them were counted only once. The ten largest account for 1% of the sample. Material: PBMCs. The origin of the receptors is a woman aged 50 to 65 in good health and CMV-seropositive.

The V call is TRBV5-1, the J call TRBJ2-1; D unresolved. Between the trimmed V and J ends, which lost 0 bases and 9 bases, there was a span of 10 bases. The CDR3 length is 13 residues. Germline-derived CDR1 and CDR2 are SGHRS and YFSETQ. The CDR3 sequence: CASSLDPRSEQFF. For the CDR3, the DNA is TGCGCCAGCAGCTTGGATCCCAGGTCTGAGCAGTTCTTC.

The chain couples TRBV28 to TRBJ2-5; 11 nucleotides align to TRBD2. This CDR3 contains 13 residues. After removal of 10 bases from V and 5 bases from J, the junction contained 6 bases not matched to a gene. Germline CDR1 MDHEN, CDR2 SYDVKM. This CDR3 is CANRLAGSETQYF. The CDR3 DNA reads as TGTGCCAACCGACTAGCGGGATCGGAGACCCAGTACTTC.

This chain links TRBV14 with TRBJ2-1; D is undetermined. The V and J ends lost 1 base and 7 bases respectively, with 11 bases between them. The CDR3 sequence is 14 residues long. CDR1 is SGHDN and CDR2 is FVKESK in the germline V gene. The CDR3 loop reads CASSQALRRNEQFF. CDR3 nucleotides: TGTGCCAGCAGCCAAGCGTTGCGCCGTAATGAGCAGTTCTTC.

The chain carries TRBV28 and TRBJ2-7; TRBD1 matches 7 bases. Losses at the gene ends were 5 bases for V and 5 bases for J; bases not matched to a gene: 9. This CDR3 contains 14 residues. The germline gives CDR1 MDHEN, CDR2 SYDVKM. The DNA for the CDR3 is TGTGCCAGCAGTGACGTAGACAGGGCCCACGAGCAGTACTTC. The encoded protein is CASSDVDRAHEQYF. Full variable domain (remainder filled in from reference TRBV28 and TRBJ2-7): DVKVTQSSRYLVKRTGEKVFLECVQDMDHENMFWYRQDPGLGLRLIYFSYDVKMKEKGDIPEGYSVSREKKERFSLILESASTNQTSMYLCASSDVDRAHEQYFGPGTRLTVT.

This chain links TRBV7-3 with TRBJ2-1, with TRBD2 matching over 8 bases. This CDR3 contains 15 residues. V was pared by 1 base and J by 13 bases, with 12 bases of the junction left unmatched. Germline lookup yields CDR1 SGHTA and CDR2 FQGTGA. DNA of the CDR3: TGTGCCAGCAGCTTAAACGTCGGTCGGGAGGGCCCACAGTTCTTC. Encoded protein: CASSLNVGREGPQFF.

This rearrangement joins TRBV6-4 to TRBJ1-1; D is undetermined. Trimming took off 4 bases at V and 5 bases at J, with 11 bases between the two ends. The CDR3 contains 13 residues. Germline V gene sequence: CDR1 MRHNA, CDR2 SNTAGT. The CDR3 nucleotides read TGTGCCAGCAGTGCGGGTCTCCGGACTGAAGCTTTCTTT. Translating gives CASSAGLRTEAFF.

The chain uses TRBV20-1 and TRBJ2-7; D is uncertain. The CDR3 spans 11 residues. Germline CDR1 and CDR2: DFQATT and SNEGSKA (reference sequence). V lost 0 bases to trimming and J lost 6 bases, with 6 bases between them. CDR3 protein: CSARDSREQYF. In DNA, the CDR3 is TGCAGTGCTAGAGATTCCCGCGAGCAGTACTTC.

The chain recombines TRBV7-3 with TRBJ2-1; the match to TRBD2 covers 12 bases. J gave up 4 bases and V 3 bases, and 13 bases lay outside the gene matches. From germline, CDR1 is SGHTA and CDR2 FQGTGA. CDR3 length: 19 residues. The CDR3 DNA is TGTGCCAGCAGCTTGTTGGCTAGCGGGGGGGCTAGGAGGTACAATGAGCAGTTCTTC. Its protein product is CASSLLASGGARRYNEQFF.

The chain joins TRBV7-9 to TRBJ2-1; 14 positions agree with TRBD2. Germline CDR1 reads SEHNR; CDR2 reads FQNEAQ (reference sequence). V was clipped by 5 bases and J by 7 bases; unmatched bases: 4. This CDR3 spans 15 amino acids. The CDR3 DNA reads TGTGCCAGCAGCCCGACTAGCGGGGGGGCAAATGAGCAGTTCTTC. This gives the protein CASSPTSGGANEQFF.

The rearrangement uses TRBV27 and TRBJ1-2; 8 bases line up with TRBD1. Germline loops: CDR1 MNHEY, CDR2 SMNVEV (reference sequence). J was trimmed by 6 bases and V by 6 bases; bases with no gene match: 12. The CDR3 has 15 amino acids. As DNA, the CDR3 is TGTGCCAGCAGCCCAGAACGGACAGGGCGAAATGGCTACACCTTC. Amino acids: CASSPERTGRNGYTF.

The chain links TRBV29-1 to TRBJ1-4; D not certain. The V gene's germline CDR1 is SQVTM and CDR2 ANQGSEA. There are 12 residues in the CDR3. Trimming took off 4 bases at V and 2 bases at J, with 5 bases between the two ends. The CDR3 DNA is TGCAGCGTTGGGCGGACTAATGAAAAACTGTTTTTT. Amino acid sequence: CSVGRTNEKLFF.

As concerns this clone: Other DNA sequences in this specimen translate into the identical CDR3. The rearrangement links TRBV7-3 to TRBJ2-3; maybe TRBD1 (6 bases). Germline V lookup: CDR1 SGHTA, CDR2 FQGTGA. Trimming removed 4 bases from V and 3 bases from J, with 8 bases in between. The length of the CDR3 is 13 residues. The CDR3 is CASSSQGTDTQYF. The CDR3 bases are TGTGCCAGCAGCTCACAGGGTACAGATACGCAGTATTTT.

This clone has just one count. A junction end diverges from the germline sequence, so it may reflect a read error. The chain recombines TRBV6-4 with TRBJ2-5; the D gene is possibly TRBD2 (7 bases). CDR1 and CDR2 (germline): MRHNA, SNTAGT. The CDR3 has 20 amino acids. The CDR3 region is CAGSDSISWGRGAGKETQYF. CDR3 DNA sequence: TGTGCCGGCAGTGACTCGATTTCCTGGGGACGGGGGGCTGGGAAGGAGACCCAGTACTTC.

V usage is TRBV28 and J usage is TRBJ2-7; no clear D gene. Trimming took 3 bases from V and 7 from J, leaving 10 bases between them. Germline CDR1 is MDHEN and CDR2 is SYDVKM. The CDR3 totals 12 residues. CDR3 DNA sequence: TGTGCCAGCAGTTTCCTGTTGAGGGAGCAGTACTTC. Translation: CASSFLLREQYF.

The V and J genes are TRBV5-1 and TRBJ1-2; possible D gene TRBD1, 6 bases. V lost 4 bases to trimming and J lost 4 bases, with 11 bases between them. CDR3 length: 13 amino acids. CDR1 and CDR2 (germline): SGHRS, YFSETQ. This CDR3 is CASSETGTYGYTF. CDR3 in DNA: TGCGCCAGCAGCGAAACAGGGACCTATGGCTACACCTTC.

This chain connects TRBV7-3 to TRBJ1-1; D perhaps matches TRBD1 (5 bases). From germline, CDR1 is SGHTA and CDR2 FQGTGA. This CDR3 spans 13 amino acids. Between the trimmed V and J ends, which lost 1 base and 8 bases, there was a span of 11 bases. CDR3 protein: CASSLNRDSEAFF. The CDR3 region has the DNA TGTGCCAGCAGCTTAAACCGGGACTCAGAAGCTTTCTTT.

V and J are TRBV19 and TRBJ2-5; the D is unclear. Germline lookup yields CDR1 LNHDA and CDR2 SQIVND (reference sequence). The CDR3 sequence is 13 residues long. V was trimmed by 4 bases and J by 4 bases, leaving 10 bases between them. The CDR3 region has the DNA TGTGCCAGTAGTACTGCGCGGCTAGAGACCCAGTACTTC. It specifies CASSTARLETQYF.

This sequence joins TRBV5-1 and TRBJ1-1, with TRBD1 identical over 7 bases. V gave up 4 bases and J gave up 6 bases; unmatched junction bases: 9. Germline V gene data show CDR1 as SGHRS and CDR2 as YFSETQ. The CDR3 extends over 14 amino acids. The CDR3 nucleotides read TGCGCCAGCAGCGTACCCTCCCAGGGGGCTGAAGCTTTCTTT. Translated, it gives CASSVPSQGAEAFF.

CDR3 nucleotides: TGTGCCAGCAGCGTAGGGACAGGGGGCTATAATTCACCCCTCCACTTT. Its translation: CASSVGTGGYNSPLHF. This sequence joins TRBV9 and TRBJ1-6, with TRBD1 matching over 10 bases. Germline V gene data show CDR1 as SGDLS and CDR2 as YYNGEE. V lost 0 bases, J lost 3 bases, and 0 bases stayed unmatched. The CDR3 length is 16 residues.

The rearrangement joins TRBV28 to TRBJ1-1; D perhaps matches TRBD1 (6 bases). Trimming took 7 bases from V and 0 from J, leaving 18 bases between them. CDR1 is MDHEN and CDR2 is SYDVKM in the germline V gene. CDR3 length equals 16 residues. The CDR3, as DNA: TGTGCCAGCACCGAGATATCCGGACAGATGAACACTGAAGCTTTCTTT. It specifies CASTEISGQMNTEAFF.

The chain links TRBV19 to TRBJ2-2; TRBD1 matches at 8 bases. Trimming cost V 10 bases and J 0 bases; bases outside gene matches: 10. CDR3 length: 16 amino acids. The V gene's germline CDR1 is LNHDA and CDR2 SQIVND (reference sequence). CDR3 in amino acids: CATTPRDRPNTGELFF. CDR3 nucleotides: TGTGCCACCACCCCCCGGGACAGGCCGAACACCGGGGAGCTGTTTTTT. Full variable domain (remainder filled in from reference TRBV19 and TRBJ2-2): DGGITQSPKYLFRKEGQNVTLSCEQNLNHDAMYWYRQDPGQGLRLIYYSQIVNDFQKGDIAEGYSVSREKKESFPLTVTSAQKNPTAFYLCATTPRDRPNTGELFFGEGSRLTVL.